This TCR beta chain was sequenced during a study of cytomegalovirus exposure and HLA in healthy donors. Donors consisted of healthy bone marrow donors. Regarding this clone: Its antigen is currently unknown.

General study findings and limits: In an earlier analysis, in some 540 donors, most V segments appeared productive either ~90% or ~30% of the time. Most observed TCR sequences were rare, whereas some public TCRs were detected in many donors. Sequence variants that were highly shared formed a cluster that was likely a sequencing artifact.

A multiplex PCR was run with 60 Vbeta primers and 13 Jbeta primers. Clones were read by immunoSEQ multiplex PCR, and TCRdb kept only the in-frame ones, dropping some. The table shows around 210,000 clones, with 82% occurring only once. This clonotype was sampled from a woman in her thirties or forties in good health and CMV-seronegative. Sequencing was carried out using PBMCs.

In DNA, the CDR3 is TGTGCCAGAAGCCTTAGACTAGCGGGAGTTACGTGGGATACGCAGTATTTT. Its protein is CARSLRLAGVTWDTQYF. The chain joins TRBV5-3 to TRBJ2-3; 12 positions match TRBD2. TRBV5-3 is an ORF; its function is uncertain. The V and J ends lost 4 bases and 6 bases, in that order; junction bases with no gene match: 12. The CDR3 extends over 17 amino acids.